This T cell receptor beta chain originates from a study of response to subunit inactivated influenza vaccine. TCRdb fed the RT-PCR reads into MiXCR, producing one record per CDR3 protein. Of 650,000 to 800,000 distinct CDR3 sequences in the sample, 15% to 20% were seen once. This CDR3 is built from 12 residues. Trimming left V 6 bases short and J 10 bases short, with 15 bases between. CDR1 is SGHDN, CDR2 FVKESK, per germline. In regard to this clonotype: Its specificity is not known.

Points from the study as a whole: With each seasonal influenza vaccination, the authors suggested, few new T cells are recruited.

V usage is TRBV14 and J usage is TRBJ1-1; D unclear. This specimen consisted of PBMCs from blood, obtained 5 days after vaccination. The sequence was obtained from a man aged 45-65 years who received an inactivated influenza vaccine. DNA for the CDR3: TGTGCCAGCAGTAGGGCTAAGGGAGGAGCTTTCTTT. Translation: CASSRAKGGAFF.